The count of the clone carrying this T cell receptor (beta chain) is one. There are 11 residues in the CDR3. V lost 6 bases, J lost 13 bases, and 14 bases lay in between. Germline CDR1 MDHEN, CDR2 SYDVKM. The sample belongs to a study of blood T cell repertoires in COVID-19. Study as a whole: PBMCs, B-cell-depleted T cells, or T cells provided the cDNA or gDNA that made up the material.

Produced via immunoSEQ multiplex PCR; TCRdb's table is partial and in-frame only. In the table there are fewer than 65,000 clones, approximately 80% of which are singletons. Sample: peripheral blood. The chain carries TRBV28 and TRBJ2-3, with D perhaps TRBD1 (5 bases). This sequence originates from a man younger than 45 with COVID-19, enrolled during active disease. The CDR3 coding sequence is TGTGCCAGCAGAAAAACAGGCCCGGAGTATTTT. Amino acid sequence: CASRKTGPEYF.